These T cell receptor beta chains were read from a single sample in a study of blood T cell repertoires in COVID-19. Measured with immunoSEQ multiplex PCR; TCRdb has only the in-frame clones, and not every one. This table has fewer than 300,000 clones, approximately 83% appearing once. Sequencing used peripheral blood. These receptor sequences come from a human donor in a cohort sampled during active COVID-19. CDR3s include the opening cysteine and the closing phenylalanine or tryptophan. D genes are given only for firm matches. Size is omitted from some rows. Given values are once, few, many or a class for expanded clones.

cdr3_length: 15
clone_size: NA
j_call: TRBJ1-5
v_call: TRBV7-2
d_call: NA
cdr3_aa: CASSSTVGYNQPQHF
cdr3_nt: TGTGCCAGCAGCTCGACAGTTGGGTACAATCAGCCCCAGCATTTT

cdr3_length: 13
clone_size: once
j_call: TRBJ1-4
v_call: TRBV3-1/TRBV3-2
d_call: NA
cdr3_aa: CASSPTGSEKLFF
cdr3_nt: TGTGCCAGCAGCCCAACAGGGTCGGAAAAACTGTTTTTT

cdr3_length: 16
clone_size: NA
j_call: TRBJ2-3
v_call: TRBV24-1
d_call: NA
cdr3_aa: CATARSYHEATDTQYF
cdr3_nt: TGTGCCACTGCCCGCTCCTACCACGAGGCCACAGATACGCAGTATTTT

cdr3_length: 13
clone_size: few
j_call: TRBJ1-1
v_call: TRBV25-1
d_call: TRBD1
cdr3_aa: CASSLRQGSEAFF
cdr3_nt: TGTGCCAGCAGTCTACGACAGGGTTCTGAAGCTTTCTTT

cdr3_length: 14
clone_size: NA
j_call: TRBJ2-7
v_call: TRBV7-9
d_call: NA
cdr3_aa: CASSLGGVSYEQYF
cdr3_nt: TGTGCCAGCAGCTTAGGCGGGGTTTCCTACGAGCAGTACTTC

cdr3_length: 14
clone_size: NA
j_call: TRBJ2-1
v_call: TRBV7-3
d_call: NA
cdr3_aa: CASSLAGPYNEQFF
cdr3_nt: TGTGCCAGCAGCCTAGCCGGGCCCTACAATGAGCAGTTCTTC

cdr3_length: 15
clone_size: NA
j_call: TRBJ2-7
v_call: TRBV27
d_call: TRBD2
cdr3_aa: CASGASSGRASEQYF
cdr3_nt: TGTGCCAGCGGGGCCTCTAGCGGGAGGGCCAGCGAGCAGTACTTC

cdr3_length: 16
clone_size: NA
j_call: TRBJ2-1
v_call: TRBV7-9
d_call: NA
cdr3_aa: CASSLGLSKRTNEQFF
cdr3_nt: TGTGCCAGCAGCTTGGGTTTGTCCAAGCGGACCAATGAGCAGTTCTTC

cdr3_length: 12
clone_size: few
j_call: TRBJ1-5
v_call: TRBV19
d_call: NA
cdr3_aa: CASAQGGQPQHF
cdr3_nt: TGTGCCAGCGCGCAGGGTGGCCAGCCCCAGCATTTT

cdr3_length: 13
clone_size: NA
j_call: TRBJ1-5
v_call: TRBV18
d_call: NA
cdr3_aa: CASSSGLDQPQHF
cdr3_nt: TGTGCCAGCTCGTCCGGACTAGATCAGCCCCAGCATTTT

cdr3_length: 18
clone_size: NA
j_call: TRBJ2-4
v_call: TRBV15
d_call: TRBD1
cdr3_aa: CATSRPGQGLGAKNIQYF
cdr3_nt: TGTGCCACCAGCAGACCGGGACAGGGGTTAGGGGCCAAAAACATTCAGTACTTC

cdr3_length: 18
clone_size: once
j_call: TRBJ2-1
v_call: TRBV18
d_call: TRBD2
cdr3_aa: CASSPMGLARGSRNEQFF
cdr3_nt: TGTGCCAGCTCACCAATGGGACTAGCGCGCGGGAGTCGAAATGAGCAGTTCTTC

cdr3_length: 14
clone_size: NA
j_call: TRBJ2-1
v_call: TRBV27
d_call: NA
cdr3_aa: CASSLEDSRNEQFF
cdr3_nt: TGTGCCAGCAGCCTAGAGGACAGCCGCAATGAGCAGTTCTTC

cdr3_length: 12
clone_size: NA
j_call: TRBJ1-2
v_call: TRBV2
d_call: TRBD1
cdr3_aa: CASSVTGGVGTF
cdr3_nt: TGTGCCAGCAGTGTAACAGGGGGTGTGGGCACCTTC

cdr3_length: 14
clone_size: NA
j_call: TRBJ1-2
v_call: TRBV5-6
d_call: TRBD1
cdr3_aa: CASNPQGANYGYTF
cdr3_nt: TGTGCCAGCAATCCACAGGGGGCGAACTATGGCTACACCTTC

cdr3_length: 17
clone_size: NA
j_call: TRBJ2-1
v_call: TRBV5-4
d_call: TRBD2
cdr3_aa: CASSLASETSGYNEQFF
cdr3_nt: TGTGCCAGCAGCTTGGCCTCGGAGACTAGCGGTTACAATGAGCAGTTCTTC

cdr3_length: 19
clone_size: NA
j_call: TRBJ2-1
v_call: TRBV5-1
d_call: TRBD2
cdr3_aa: CASSLGLAGGNSAYNEQFF
cdr3_nt: TGCGCCAGCAGCCTCGGACTAGCGGGAGGAAATTCTGCCTACAATGAGCAGTTCTTC

cdr3_length: 17
clone_size: NA
j_call: TRBJ2-2
v_call: TRBV6-1
d_call: TRBD2
cdr3_aa: CASRERTSGSQSGELFF
cdr3_nt: TGTGCCAGCAGGGAAAGGACTAGCGGGAGCCAATCCGGGGAGCTGTTTTTT

cdr3_length: 14
clone_size: once
j_call: TRBJ2-7
v_call: TRBV7-8
d_call: NA
cdr3_aa: CASSLAFSSYEQYF
cdr3_nt: TGTGCCAGCAGCTTAGCGTTTAGCAGTTACGAGCAGTACTTC

cdr3_length: 14
clone_size: NA
j_call: TRBJ1-1
v_call: TRBV5-1
d_call: TRBD1
cdr3_aa: CASSSDRVRTEAFF
cdr3_nt: TGCGCCAGCAGCAGTGACAGGGTCAGAACTGAAGCTTTCTTT

cdr3_length: 16
clone_size: NA
j_call: TRBJ2-7
v_call: TRBV19
d_call: TRBD2
cdr3_aa: CASSMTTSGLSYEQYF
cdr3_nt: TGTGCCAGTAGTATGACGACTAGCGGGCTCTCCTACGAGCAGTACTTC

cdr3_length: 14
clone_size: once
j_call: TRBJ1-1
v_call: TRBV14
d_call: NA
cdr3_aa: CASSQDEGDTEAFF
cdr3_nt: TGTGCCAGCAGCCAAGATGAGGGGGACACTGAAGCTTTCTTT

cdr3_length: 13
clone_size: NA
j_call: TRBJ2-7
v_call: TRBV25-1
d_call: NA
cdr3_aa: CASSETGERVQYF
cdr3_nt: TGTGCCAGCAGTGAGACCGGGGAAAGGGTGCAGTACTTC

cdr3_length: 14
clone_size: few
j_call: TRBJ1-5
v_call: TRBV28
d_call: TRBD1
cdr3_aa: CASRPGQGNQPQHF
cdr3_nt: TGTGCCAGCAGACCGGGACAGGGGAATCAGCCCCAGCATTTT

cdr3_length: 14
clone_size: NA
j_call: TRBJ2-7
v_call: TRBV2
d_call: TRBD1
cdr3_aa: CASSYGTATYEQYF
cdr3_nt: TGTGCCAGCAGTTATGGGACAGCTACCTACGAGCAGTACTTC

cdr3_length: 15
clone_size: NA
j_call: TRBJ2-7
v_call: TRBV18
d_call: TRBD2
cdr3_aa: CASSPVLAGVVEQYF
cdr3_nt: TGTGCCAGCTCACCCGTTCTAGCGGGAGTTGTGGAGCAGTACTTC

cdr3_length: 14
clone_size: NA
j_call: TRBJ2-7
v_call: TRBV7-2
d_call: NA
cdr3_aa: CASGRGQASYEQYF
cdr3_nt: TGTGCCAGCGGCCGGGGTCAAGCCTCCTACGAGCAGTACTTC

cdr3_length: 17
clone_size: once
j_call: TRBJ2-2
v_call: TRBV5-1
d_call: TRBD2
cdr3_aa: CASSPILTSENTGELFF
cdr3_nt: TGCGCCAGCAGCCCGATCCTGACTAGCGAAAACACCGGGGAGCTGTTTTTT

cdr3_length: 12
clone_size: NA
j_call: TRBJ1-2
v_call: TRBV28
d_call: NA
cdr3_aa: CAGGTGYYGYTF
cdr3_nt: TGTGCCGGCGGAACAGGGTACTATGGCTACACCTTC

cdr3_length: 15
clone_size: NA
j_call: TRBJ2-7
v_call: TRBV3-1/TRBV3-2
d_call: NA
cdr3_aa: CASSPLGGRYYEQYF
cdr3_nt: TGTGCCAGCAGCCCCCTCGGGGGAAGGTATTACGAGCAGTACTTC

cdr3_length: 18
clone_size: once
j_call: TRBJ1-1
v_call: TRBV18
d_call: TRBD1
cdr3_aa: CASSPNIQGSGANTEAFF
cdr3_nt: TGTGCCAGCTCACCCAATATACAGGGGAGTGGGGCCAACACTGAAGCTTTCTTT

cdr3_length: 15
clone_size: few
j_call: TRBJ1-2
v_call: TRBV2
d_call: TRBD1
cdr3_aa: CASSEEGQINYGYTF
cdr3_nt: TGTGCCAGCAGTGAAGAGGGACAGATTAACTATGGCTACACCTTC

cdr3_length: 17
clone_size: few
j_call: TRBJ2-4
v_call: TRBV3-1/TRBV3-2
d_call: NA
cdr3_aa: CASSQAGGSLAKNIQYF
cdr3_nt: TGTGCCAGCAGCCAAGCCGGAGGGTCCTTAGCCAAAAACATTCAGTACTTC

cdr3_length: 17
clone_size: NA
j_call: TRBJ2-6
v_call: TRBV9
d_call: NA
cdr3_aa: CASSVDLRGSGANVLTF
cdr3_nt: TGTGCCAGCAGCGTAGATCTTAGGGGCAGTGGGGCCAACGTCCTGACTTTC

cdr3_length: 13
clone_size: NA
j_call: TRBJ2-7
v_call: TRBV10-1
d_call: NA
cdr3_aa: CASSLTRSYEQYF
cdr3_nt: TGCGCCAGCTCCCTGACTCGATCCTACGAGCAGTACTTC

cdr3_length: 13
clone_size: NA
j_call: TRBJ2-7
v_call: TRBV7-2
d_call: TRBD1
cdr3_aa: CASSLGRGREQYF
cdr3_nt: TGTGCCAGCAGCTTGGGCAGGGGGCGGGAGCAGTACTTC

cdr3_length: 18
clone_size: few
j_call: TRBJ2-7
v_call: TRBV18
d_call: TRBD1
cdr3_aa: CASSPLTQGGTNSHEQYF
cdr3_nt: TGTGCCAGCTCACCATTGACACAGGGGGGTACGAATTCCCACGAGCAGTACTTC

cdr3_length: 15
clone_size: NA
j_call: TRBJ1-2
v_call: TRBV7-9
d_call: NA
cdr3_aa: CASSLAAGGENGYTF
cdr3_nt: TGTGCCAGCAGCTTAGCCGCAGGTGGTGAAAACGGCTACACCTTC

cdr3_length: 14
clone_size: NA
j_call: TRBJ1-2
v_call: TRBV19
d_call: NA
cdr3_aa: CASSIGTSNYGYTF
cdr3_nt: TGTGCCAGTAGTATTGGCACCTCCAACTATGGCTACACCTTC

cdr3_length: 12
clone_size: NA
j_call: TRBJ2-5
v_call: TRBV7-9
d_call: NA
cdr3_aa: CASSSEGGTQYF
cdr3_nt: TGTGCCAGCAGCTCCGAAGGGGGGACCCAGTACTTC

cdr3_length: 16
clone_size: once
j_call: TRBJ2-7
v_call: TRBV2
d_call: TRBD2
cdr3_aa: CASSGRRLAGANEQYF
cdr3_nt: TGTGCCAGCAGTGGTAGGCGACTAGCGGGAGCAAACGAGCAGTACTTC

cdr3_length: 14
clone_size: NA
j_call: TRBJ1-1
v_call: TRBV5-6
d_call: NA
cdr3_aa: CASSPRGRSGEAFF
cdr3_nt: TGTGCCAGCAGCCCGCGAGGAAGATCGGGTGAAGCTTTCTTT

cdr3_length: 13
clone_size: NA
j_call: TRBJ2-1
v_call: TRBV4-1
d_call: NA
cdr3_aa: CASSSHSMNEQFF
cdr3_nt: TGCGCCAGCAGCTCCCACTCGATGAATGAGCAGTTCTTC

cdr3_length: 13
clone_size: NA
j_call: TRBJ2-1
v_call: TRBV11-3
d_call: NA
cdr3_aa: CASSSQGFGEQFF
cdr3_nt: TGTGCCAGCAGCTCTCAGGGATTCGGGGAGCAGTTCTTC

cdr3_length: 15
clone_size: few
j_call: TRBJ2-7
v_call: TRBV5-4
d_call: NA
cdr3_aa: CASSPIGLAAGEQYF
cdr3_nt: TGTGCCAGCAGCCCAATAGGGCTAGCCGCGGGCGAGCAGTACTTC

cdr3_length: 14
clone_size: NA
j_call: TRBJ2-5
v_call: TRBV6-5
d_call: NA
cdr3_aa: CASRMDRGGETQYF
cdr3_nt: TGTGCCAGCAGAATGGACAGAGGTGGGGAGACCCAGTACTTC

cdr3_length: 14
clone_size: NA
j_call: TRBJ2-3
v_call: TRBV5-1
d_call: TRBD1
cdr3_aa: CASSSTGRTDTQYF
cdr3_nt: TGCGCCAGCAGCTCGACAGGGCGAACAGATACGCAGTATTTT

cdr3_length: 15
clone_size: NA
j_call: TRBJ1-2
v_call: TRBV3-1/TRBV3-2
d_call: TRBD1
cdr3_aa: CASSQWDSSSSGYTF
cdr3_nt: TGTGCCAGCAGCCAATGGGACAGCAGTAGCTCTGGCTACACCTTC

cdr3_length: 15
clone_size: NA
j_call: TRBJ1-5
v_call: TRBV28
d_call: NA
cdr3_aa: CASLEGGEGDQPQHF
cdr3_nt: TGTGCCAGTCTGGAGGGAGGGGAAGGTGATCAGCCCCAGCATTTT

cdr3_length: 14
clone_size: NA
j_call: TRBJ2-3
v_call: TRBV4-1
d_call: NA
cdr3_aa: CASSQRERTDTQYF
cdr3_nt: TGCGCCAGCAGCCAGAGGGAGCGGACAGATACGCAGTATTTT

cdr3_length: 16
clone_size: NA
j_call: TRBJ1-3
v_call: TRBV6-1
d_call: NA
cdr3_aa: CASSGVNRGSGNTIYF
cdr3_nt: TGTGCCAGCAGTGGGGTGAATCGGGGCTCTGGAAACACCATATATTTT

cdr3_length: 16
clone_size: NA
j_call: TRBJ2-7
v_call: TRBV7-9
d_call: TRBD1
cdr3_aa: CASSLRPGQHSYEQYF
cdr3_nt: TGTGCCAGCAGCTTAAGACCGGGACAGCACTCCTACGAGCAGTACTTC

cdr3_length: 17
clone_size: NA
j_call: TRBJ2-7
v_call: TRBV21-1
d_call: NA
cdr3_aa: CASSKGPCSRGLNEQYF
cdr3_nt: TGTGCCAGCAGCAAAGGCCCGTGTAGCAGGGGGCTTAACGAGCAGTACTTC

cdr3_length: 13
clone_size: NA
j_call: TRBJ1-1
v_call: TRBV9
d_call: NA
cdr3_aa: CASSVSPNTEAFF
cdr3_nt: TGTGCCAGCAGCGTAAGCCCGAACACTGAAGCTTTCTTT